This TCR beta chain was found in a study of cytomegalovirus exposure and HLA in healthy donors. Study-wide findings and caveats: What a later analysis reportedly showed was that an Asian-associated ancestry cluster had fewer N-insertions than the approximately 700-donor mean.

This CDR3 contains 15 residues. Germline V lookup: CDR1 SGHAT, CDR2 FQNNGV. The V end lost 6 bases, the J end lost 3 bases, and 15 bases lay between the germline ends. Concerning this clone: Its matching antigen is unknown.

Primers: 60 Vbeta forward and 13 Jbeta reverse. Assay used: immunoSEQ multiplex PCR; TCRdb lists only in-frame clones, some missing. The profile covers approximately 150,000 clones, with more than 70% appearing a single time and about 3.1% taken by the ten largest. The origin of this receptor is a male donor in good health and CMV-seronegative. The genes are TRBV11-2 and TRBJ1-3; no clear D gene. The sequencing sample was made of PBMCs. The CDR3 spells CASSIDGSSGNTIYF. As DNA, the CDR3 is TGTGCCAGCAGTATAGACGGATCTAGTGGAAACACCATATATTTT.